Listed below are T cell receptor beta chains from one sample, sequenced in a study of regulatory and conventional T cells in RAG deficiency. Generated by immunoSEQ multiplex PCR, the TCRdb table keeps only in-frame clones and is missing some. The sample lists thousands of clones; 70% to 90% were seen once. This sample also appeared in a second study, on regulatory T cells.

Material: CD8+ T cells sorted from blood. The receptor set was obtained from a human donor in good health. The CDR3 runs from the conserved cysteine through the conserved F or W. The order of the fields is clone size, J gene, V gene, D gene, CDR3 protein, CDR3 DNA. The D gene is left open where the match is weak. Clone size is shown for a subset of rows, as once, few, many or a class of expanded clone.

clone_size: -; j_call: TRBJ2-7; v_call: TRBV6-1; d_call: -; cdr3_aa: CASSENPQYEQYF; cdr3_nt: TGTGCCAGCAGTGAAAACCCCCAGTACGAGCAGTACTTC
clone_size: -; j_call: TRBJ1-1; v_call: TRBV6-1; d_call: -; cdr3_aa: CASRGGKMNTEAFF; cdr3_nt: TGTGCCAGCAGGGGGGGGAAGATGAACACTGAAGCTTTCTTT
clone_size: -; j_call: TRBJ1-2; v_call: TRBV7-9; d_call: TRBD1; cdr3_aa: CASRPPGQNYGYTF; cdr3_nt: TGTGCCAGCAGGCCTCCGGGACAGAACTATGGCTACACCTTC
clone_size: -; j_call: TRBJ1-5; v_call: TRBV4-1; d_call: TRBD1; cdr3_aa: CASSHGQDSNQPQHF; cdr3_nt: TGCGCCAGCAGCCACGGACAGGATAGCAATCAGCCCCAGCATTTT
clone_size: few; j_call: TRBJ2-7; v_call: TRBV10-3; d_call: -; cdr3_aa: CAISTDKLYEQYF; cdr3_nt: TGTGCCATCAGTACGGACAAGCTGTACGAGCAGTACTTC
clone_size: -; j_call: TRBJ2-5; v_call: TRBV6-5; d_call: TRBD2; cdr3_aa: CASSPIGGRGETQYF; cdr3_nt: TGTGCCAGCAGCCCCATAGGAGGGAGGGGAGAGACCCAGTACTTC
clone_size: -; j_call: TRBJ1-4; v_call: TRBV7-8; d_call: -; cdr3_aa: CASSLRSTNEKLFF; cdr3_nt: TGTGCCAGCAGCCTACGGAGTACTAATGAAAAACTGTTTTTT
clone_size: -; j_call: TRBJ1-1; v_call: TRBV7-9; d_call: TRBD1; cdr3_aa: CASSAQGEEAFF; cdr3_nt: TGTGCCAGCAGCGCCCAGGGGGAAGAAGCTTTCTTT
clone_size: -; j_call: TRBJ1-3; v_call: TRBV4-1; d_call: -; cdr3_aa: CASSQEAGAGNTIYF; cdr3_nt: TGCGCCAGCAGCCAAGAGGCAGGGGCTGGAAACACCATATATTTT
clone_size: -; j_call: TRBJ2-5; v_call: TRBV5-1; d_call: -; cdr3_aa: CASSSGGQRETQYF; cdr3_nt: TGCGCCAGCAGCTCCGGGGGACAGAGGGAGACCCAGTACTTC
clone_size: -; j_call: TRBJ1-3; v_call: TRBV4-2; d_call: TRBD1; cdr3_aa: CASSAWKGASGNTIYF; cdr3_nt: TGTGCCAGCAGCGCCTGGAAGGGGGCCTCTGGAAACACCATATATTTT